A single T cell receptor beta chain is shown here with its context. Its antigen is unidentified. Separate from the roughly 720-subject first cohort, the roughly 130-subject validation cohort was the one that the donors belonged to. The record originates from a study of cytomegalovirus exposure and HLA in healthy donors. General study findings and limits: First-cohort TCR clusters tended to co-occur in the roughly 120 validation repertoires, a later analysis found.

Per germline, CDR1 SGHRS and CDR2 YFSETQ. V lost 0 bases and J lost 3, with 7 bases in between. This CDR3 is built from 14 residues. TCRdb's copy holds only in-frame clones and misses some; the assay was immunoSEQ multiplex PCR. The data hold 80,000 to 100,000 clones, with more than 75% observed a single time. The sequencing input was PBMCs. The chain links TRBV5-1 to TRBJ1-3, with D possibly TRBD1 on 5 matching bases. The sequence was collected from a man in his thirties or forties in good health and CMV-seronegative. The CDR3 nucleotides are TGCGCCAGCAGCTTGGAAAGGGGTGGAAACACCATATATTTT. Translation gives CASSLERGGNTIYF. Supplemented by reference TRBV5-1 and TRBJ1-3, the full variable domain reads KAGVTQTPRYLIKTRGQQVTLSCSPISGHRSVSWYQQTPGQGLQFLFEYFSETQRNKGNFPGRFSGRQFSNSRSEMNVSTLELGDSALYLCASSLERGGNTIYFGEGSWLTVV.